Each of the 16 T cell receptor beta chains below was sequenced from the same sample in a study of PD-L1 blockade in urothelial cancer. Sequenced by immunoSEQ multiplex PCR; TCRdb stores in-frame clones only, minus some. This sample carries 75,000 to 95,000 clones, roughly 90% of them seen once, and the ten largest clones take 0.87%. Time point given: peripheral blood 6 weeks after treatment start. Sequences were derived from PBMCs, sampled around atezolizumab (anti-PD-L1) treatment. The receptors were gathered from a woman over 75 with urothelial cancer.

With respect to this clone: Other DNA sequences in the sample encode the same CDR3. The chain carries TRBV5-4 and TRBJ2-5; D not certain. Germline CDR1 is SGHNT and CDR2 is YYREEE (reference sequence). V lost 0 bases, J lost 2 bases, and 5 bases lay in between. The length of the CDR3 is 13 residues. The CDR3 DNA is TGTGCCAGCAGCTTGGGGCAACAAGAGACCCAGTACTTC. Translated, it gives CASSLGQQETQYF.

The chain employs TRBV5-1 and TRBJ1-1, with TRBD1 matching over 8 bases. Per the germline V gene, CDR1 is SGHRS and CDR2 is YFSETQ. The V gene end was trimmed by 4 bases and the J gene end by 3 bases; junction bases not matched to a gene: 8. The CDR3 is 15 amino acids. The CDR3 coding sequence is TGCGCCAGCAGCATCAGGGGGCAGGGGGACACTGAAGCTTTCTTT. Its protein is CASSIRGQGDTEAFF.

The chain combines TRBV7-7 with TRBJ2-5; D is ambiguous. Trimming pared 5 bases from V and 7 bases from J, leaving 17 bases between. The CDR3 consists of 14 residues. CDR1 SSHAT and CDR2 FNYEAQ come from the germline V gene (reference sequence). The CDR3 DNA is TGTGCCAGCAGCACCGGGTCGGATAAAGGGACCCAGTACTTC. Translated: CASSTGSDKGTQYF.

The rearrangement joins TRBV6-1 to TRBJ2-1; 8 nucleotides agree with TRBD1. Germline values: CDR1 MNHNS, CDR2 SASEGT. J gave up 10 bases and V 7 bases, and 9 bases lay outside the gene matches. The CDR3 sequence is 13 residues long. CDR3 nucleotides: TGTGCCAGCAAAACCTCCGGGACAGGCGAGCAGTTCTTC. Protein sequence: CASKTSGTGEQFF.

The gene calls are TRBV5-5 and TRBJ2-5; 9 bases agree with TRBD1. V shed 4 bases and J 1 base; nucleotides not matched to a gene: 11. This CDR3 is built from 17 residues. The V gene's germline CDR1 is SGHKS and CDR2 YYEKEE (reference sequence). The DNA for the CDR3 is TGTGCCAGCAGCAGAGACAGGGGGACGCGGGCCCAAGAGACCCAGTACTTC. This gives the protein CASSRDRGTRAQETQYF.

The rearrangement uses TRBV5-1 and TRBJ2-5; a weak D match, TRBD1 (6 bases). V lost 0 bases to trimming and J lost 4 bases, with 13 bases between them. There are 15 residues in the CDR3. Germline V gene data show CDR1 as SGHRS and CDR2 as YFSETQ. The CDR3 DNA reads TGCGCCAGCAGCTTGGACAGGGAAGGAGGAGAGACCCAGTACTTC. It translates to CASSLDREGGETQYF. The complete variable domain, with remaining parts taken from reference TRBV5-1 and TRBJ2-5, reads KAGVTQTPRYLIKTRGQQVTLSCSPISGHRSVSWYQQTPGQGLQFLFEYFSETQRNKGNFPGRFSGRQFSNSRSEMNVSTLELGDSALYLCASSLDREGGETQYFGPGTRLLVL.

V usage is TRBV11-2 and J usage is TRBJ2-7, with 9 positions matching TRBD1. Per germline, CDR1 SGHAT and CDR2 FQNNGV. The CDR3 runs to 14 residues. J lost 6 bases, V lost 1 base, and 4 bases had no gene match. The CDR3 bases are TGTGCCAGCAGCTTAGGACGGACAGGGGTCGAGCAGTACTTC. The encoded protein is CASSLGRTGVEQYF.

The chain links TRBV11-2 to TRBJ1-1, with a tentative D call TRBD1 (5 bases). This CDR3 spans 15 amino acids. V shed 5 bases and J shed 0 bases, with 13 bases lying between them. Germline CDR1 reads SGHAT; CDR2 reads FQNNGV. CDR3 region: CASSLRGLLNTEAFF. The DNA for the CDR3 is TGTGCCAGCAGCCTAAGGGGCCTTTTGAACACTGAAGCTTTCTTT.

This chain links TRBV28 with TRBJ1-1; D gene unclear. CDR3 length equals 16 residues. V was pared by 2 bases and J by 4 bases, with 17 bases between. Germline CDR1 and CDR2: MDHEN and SYDVKM. CDR3: CASSLMAAGGSTEAFF. Here the CDR3 DNA reads TGTGCCAGCAGTTTAATGGCCGCCGGCGGGAGCACTGAAGCTTTCTTT.

V is TRBV11-2 and J is TRBJ2-7; D possibly corresponds to TRBD2 (5 bases). Trimming pared 5 bases from V and 0 bases from J, leaving 17 bases between. The CDR3 sequence is 16 residues long. CDR1 is SGHAT and CDR2 is FQNNGV in the germline V gene. CDR3 region: CASSLNFFRDSYEQYF. The CDR3 DNA is TGTGCCAGCAGCCTTAACTTCTTTCGGGACTCCTACGAGCAGTACTTC.

The genes are TRBV10-3 and TRBJ2-5; D unclear. V lost 7 bases to trimming and J lost 5 bases, with 14 bases between them. CDR1 and CDR2 (germline): ENHRY, SYGVKD. There are 13 residues in the CDR3. The CDR3 spells CAITNPGGETQYF. The CDR3 DNA is TGTGCCATCACGAATCCGGGTGGCGAGACCCAGTACTTC.

J is TRBJ1-2 and V is TRBV5-1; tentative D call: TRBD1 (5 bases). In germline, CDR1 is SGHRS, CDR2 YFSETQ. The CDR3 has 12 amino acids. V was pared by 2 bases and J by 6 bases, with 8 bases between. Written as DNA, the CDR3 is TGCGCCAGCAGCTTAAGGGGCGATGGCTACACCTTC. Translating it yields CASSLRGDGYTF.

This sequence joins TRBV5-6 and TRBJ2-5; 8 bases are a match to TRBD2. Germline V gene sequence: CDR1 SGHDT, CDR2 YYEEEE. The CDR3 sequence is 14 residues long. The V segment lost 4 bases and the J segment 5 bases; nucleotides outside the gene matches: 7. The CDR3 sequence is CASSGAGGVETQYF. CDR3 DNA: TGTGCCAGCAGCGGTGCGGGAGGTGTGGAGACCCAGTACTTC.

The chain joins TRBV2 to TRBJ2-2; D unclear. The germline CDR1 and CDR2 sequences are SNHLY and FYNNEI. Trimming cost V 7 bases and J 0 bases, with 12 bases left between them. The CDR3 has 15 amino acids. CDR3 sequence (DNA): TGTGCCAGCATTCCCCAGCTAGCGAACACCGGGGAGCTGTTTTTT. Its protein product is CASIPQLANTGELFF. Full variable domain (outside the CDR3, taken from reference TRBV2 and TRBJ2-2): EPEVTQTPSHQVTQMGQEVILRCVPISNHLYFYWYRQILGQKVEFLVSFYNNEISEKSEIFDDQFSVERPDGSNFTLKIRSTKLEDSAMYFCASIPQLANTGELFFGEGSRLTVL.

This chain uses TRBV5-1 with TRBJ2-2; 14 nucleotides match TRBD2. CDR3 length: 17 residues. CDR1 SGHRS and CDR2 YFSETQ come from the germline V gene. Germline trimming cut 0 bases from V and 7 bases from J; bases unmatched to any gene: 5. The CDR3: CASSLAGLAGGYGELFF. CDR3 nucleotide sequence: TGCGCCAGCAGCTTGGCAGGACTAGCGGGAGGTTACGGGGAGCTGTTTTTT.

This chain joins TRBV10-3 and TRBJ2-7; 7 bases fit TRBD1. Germline trimming cut 6 bases from V and 3 bases from J; bases unmatched to any gene: 5. The CDR3 covers 13 residues. Germline-derived CDR1 and CDR2 are ENHRY and SYGVKD. CDR3 residues: CAISQGQIYEQYF. The CDR3 DNA reads TGTGCCATCAGCCAGGGACAGATCTACGAGCAGTACTTC.